The 2 T cell receptor beta chains listed next were all sequenced from one sample in a study of shared T cell receptors in the human thymus. Sequenced by immunoSEQ multiplex PCR; TCRdb stores in-frame clones only, minus some. The data hold about 660,000 clones, with 85% to 90% observed a single time. These sequences were also reported in another study, on human thymus T cells.

Input material: thymocytes. Receptors were obtained from a boy under two years old with a congenital heart defect.

The chain carries TRBV4-3 and TRBJ2-6, with TRBD1 matching 8 bases. This CDR3 region has 19 residues. The germline CDR1 and CDR2 sequences are LGHNA and YSLEER. J was trimmed by 2 bases and V by 1 base; bases with no gene match: 10. This CDR3 reads CASSQGPPTTGAGANVLTF. The CDR3 DNA follows: TGCGCCAGCAGCCAAGGGCCCCCCACGACAGGGGCTGGGGCCAACGTCCTGACTTTC.

This chain joins TRBV28 and TRBJ2-7; D is possibly TRBD2 (6 bases). This CDR3 is 13 amino acids long. Trimming took off 8 bases at V and 2 bases at J, with 13 bases between the two ends. Germline CDR1 and CDR2: MDHEN and SYDVKM. The CDR3 loop is CASSAGQPYEQYF. The CDR3 region has the DNA TGTGCCAGCTCCGCGGGGCAGCCCTACGAGCAGTACTTC.